The clone carrying this TCR beta chain was recorded at least ten times. Its antigen is unidentified. Germline V gene sequence: CDR1 SGDLS, CDR2 YYNGEE. The CDR3 sequence is 13 residues long. The ends were cut back, 0 bases at V and 6 bases at J, with 7 bases in the middle. This sample was included in a study of metastatic and nonmetastatic thyroid tumors. Study-level background: Both malignant and benign thyroid patients supplied peripheral blood and tumor or nodule tissue samples, across which the repertoires of these patients were then compared. General study points: It was reported that TCR beta diversity was significantly higher in malignant thyroid tumors than benign nodules, in blood and tumor.

Per the original data handling: Clinicopathological groups differed in CDR3, with these differences serving to build a distant-metastasis classifier for papillary thyroid cancer. TCRdb re-called the PCR reads with MiXCR. The V and J calls were determined by TCRdb, not by the authors. There are under 95,000 clones in the sample; over 8.5% occur only once, and more than 8% lies in the top ten. Each patient came to thyroid surgery without any prior treatment (of any kind). Sequencing was performed on blood. The chain joins TRBV9 to TRBJ2-1; the D is unclear. This clonotype was sampled from a female donor with papillary thyroid cancer or a benign thyroid nodule (not recorded which). Some clones in this sample may be carry-over from other donors' samples. CDR3 in amino acids: CASSVGPSNEQFF. The CDR3 DNA reads as TGTGCCAGCAGCGTAGGGCCCAGCAATGAGCAGTTCTTC.